The 3 T cell receptor beta chains in this list originate from one sample, sequenced in a study of cytomegalovirus exposure and HLA in healthy donors. A multiplex PCR was run with 60 Vbeta primers and 13 Jbeta primers. Some clones are missing from TCRdb's copy, which holds only in-frame ones; the method was immunoSEQ multiplex PCR. Altogether some 120,000 clones are present, over 70% being singletons, with the ten largest covering approximately 2%. The source material was PBMCs. These receptors all stem from a woman aged 35 to 49 in good health and CMV-seropositive.

This clone appeared once. The genes are TRBV19 and TRBJ2-3; possibly TRBD1 for D (5 bases). This CDR3 has 13 amino acids. CDR1 is LNHDA, CDR2 SQIVND, per germline (reference sequence). The V end was cut by 3 bases, the J end by 4 bases, with 8 bases between. CDR3 in DNA: TGTGCCAGTAGTATGTCAGGGTCAGATACGCAGTATTTT. Its protein is CASSMSGSDTQYF.

This rearrangement joins TRBV18 to TRBJ2-1; D uncertain. Per germline, CDR1 KGHSH and CDR2 LQKENI. The CDR3 runs 11 residues. V was pared by 6 bases and J by 15 bases, with 15 bases between. The CDR3 bases are TGTGCCAGCTCCCCAGACCGAGGTCGGTTCTTC. Translation gives CASSPDRGRFF.

The V call is TRBV21-1, the J call TRBJ2-7; TRBD1 is taken as the D call from the table, unchecked against the DNA. TRBV21-1 is deemed a pseudogene. This CDR3 is built from 20 residues. The chain's CDR3 is CASSKARQGSLLSPIYEQYF. CDR3 sequence (DNA): TGTGCCAGCAGCAAAGCGCGACAGGGGAGTCTCCTATCGCCTATCTACGAGCAGTACTTC.